This T cell receptor (beta chain) appears in the sequencing data of a study of blood T cell repertoires in COVID-19. Study in general: Whether acute or convalescent, the COVID-19 samples came from the United States, Italy and Spain. T cells, B-cell-depleted T cells, or PBMCs supplied cDNA or gDNA.

Per the original data handling: Amplifying reference gene primers gave estimates of nucleated cell counts. Sequencing was performed with immunoSEQ multiplex PCR; in TCRdb, only in-frame clones are kept and a portion is missing. V and J calls and clone size are those listed in that table; D and trimming were worked out from the DNA. The table includes some 240,000 clones, approximately 80% detected once. CDR3 length: 13 amino acids. V lost 4 bases to trimming and J lost 8 bases, with 12 bases between them. Germline V CDR1 and CDR2: MGHRA, YSYEKL. The TCR originated in a woman older than 75 with acute or convalescent COVID-19. Sequencing input: peripheral blood. V usage is TRBV4-1 and J usage is TRBJ1-5; possible D gene TRBD1, 6 bases. For the CDR3, the DNA is TGCGCCAGCAGCCTCAGGGGTTTGGAGCCCCAGCATTTT. Its protein product is CASSLRGLEPQHF.